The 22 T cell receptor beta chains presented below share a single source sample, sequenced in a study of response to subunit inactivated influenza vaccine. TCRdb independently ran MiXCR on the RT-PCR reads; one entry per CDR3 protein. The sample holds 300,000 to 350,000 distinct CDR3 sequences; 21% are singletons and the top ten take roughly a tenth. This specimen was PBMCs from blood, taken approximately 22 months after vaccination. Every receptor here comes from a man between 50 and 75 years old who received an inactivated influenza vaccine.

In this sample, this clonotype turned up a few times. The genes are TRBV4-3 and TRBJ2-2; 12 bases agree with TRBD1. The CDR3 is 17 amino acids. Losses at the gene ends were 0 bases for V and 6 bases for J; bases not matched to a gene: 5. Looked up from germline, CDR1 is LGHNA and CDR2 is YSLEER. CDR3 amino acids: CASSQEGQGAFPGELFF. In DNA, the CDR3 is TGCGCCAGCAGCCAAGAGGGACAGGGGGCTTTTCCCGGGGAGCTGTTTTTT.

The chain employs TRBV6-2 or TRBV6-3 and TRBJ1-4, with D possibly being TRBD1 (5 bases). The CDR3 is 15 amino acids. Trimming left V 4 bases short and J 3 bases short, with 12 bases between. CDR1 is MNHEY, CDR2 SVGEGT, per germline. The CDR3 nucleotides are TGTGCCAGCAGTTGGACACGAAGGGCTAATGAAAAACTGTTTTTT. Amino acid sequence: CASSWTRRANEKLFF.

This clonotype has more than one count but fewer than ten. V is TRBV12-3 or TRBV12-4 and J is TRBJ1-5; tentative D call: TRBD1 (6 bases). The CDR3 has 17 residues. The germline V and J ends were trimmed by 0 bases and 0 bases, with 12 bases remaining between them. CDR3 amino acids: CASSLALRTVSNQPQHF. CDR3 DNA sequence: TGTGCCAGCAGTTTAGCGCTCAGGACAGTTAGCAATCAGCCCCAGCATTTT.

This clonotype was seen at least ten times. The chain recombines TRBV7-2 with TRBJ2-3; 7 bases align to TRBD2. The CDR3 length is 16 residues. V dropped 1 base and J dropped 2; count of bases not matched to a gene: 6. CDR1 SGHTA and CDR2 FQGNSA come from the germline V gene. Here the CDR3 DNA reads TGTGCCAGCAGCTTAGGGACTAGTTGGAACACAGATACGCAGTATTTT. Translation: CASSLGTSWNTDTQYF.

CDR3 DNA: TGTGCCAGCAGCTCGGACGGAGGGGATACGCAGTATTTT. This gives the protein CASSSDGGDTQYF. The chain links TRBV11-2 to TRBJ2-3; a possible D gene is TRBD2 (6 bases). V was cut by 4 bases and J by 6 bases, with 11 bases left in between. The CDR3 runs 13 residues. From germline, CDR1 is SGHAT and CDR2 FQNNGV.

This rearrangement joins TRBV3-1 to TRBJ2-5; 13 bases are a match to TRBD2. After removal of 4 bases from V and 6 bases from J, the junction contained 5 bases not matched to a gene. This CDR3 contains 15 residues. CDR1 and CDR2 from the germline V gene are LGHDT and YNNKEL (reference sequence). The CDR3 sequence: CASSPGLAGAKTQYF. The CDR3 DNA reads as TGTGCCAGCAGCCCAGGACTAGCGGGAGCGAAGACCCAGTACTTC.

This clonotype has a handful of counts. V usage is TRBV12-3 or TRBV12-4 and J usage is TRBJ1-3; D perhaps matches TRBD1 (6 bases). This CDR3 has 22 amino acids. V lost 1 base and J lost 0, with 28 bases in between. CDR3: CASSLGTAVRNSKLNSGNTIYF. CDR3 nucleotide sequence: TGTGCCAGCAGTTTAGGGACAGCCGTTCGGAATTCAAAATTAAACTCTGGAAACACCATATATTTT.

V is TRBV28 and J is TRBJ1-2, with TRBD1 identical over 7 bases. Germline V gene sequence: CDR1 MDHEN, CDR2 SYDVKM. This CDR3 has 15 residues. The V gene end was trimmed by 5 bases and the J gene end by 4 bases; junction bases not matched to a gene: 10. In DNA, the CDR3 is TGTGCCAGCAGTCCCGGAGGGGGCAAGATCTATGGCTACACCTTC. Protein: CASSPGGGKIYGYTF.

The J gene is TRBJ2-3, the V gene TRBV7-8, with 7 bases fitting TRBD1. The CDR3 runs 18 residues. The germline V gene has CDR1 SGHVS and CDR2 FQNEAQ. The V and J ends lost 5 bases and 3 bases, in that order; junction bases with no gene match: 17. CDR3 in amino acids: CASSTLAPPGTVTDTQYF. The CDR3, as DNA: TGTGCCAGCAGCACACTTGCCCCCCCCGGGACAGTGACAGATACGCAGTATTTT.

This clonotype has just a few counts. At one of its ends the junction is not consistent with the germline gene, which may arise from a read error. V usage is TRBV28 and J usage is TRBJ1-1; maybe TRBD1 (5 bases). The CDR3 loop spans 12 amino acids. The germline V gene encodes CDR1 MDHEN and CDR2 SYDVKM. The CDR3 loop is CASSLSGRRAGF. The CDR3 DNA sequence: TGTGCCAGCAGTTTATCGGGACGCCGGGCGGGATTT.

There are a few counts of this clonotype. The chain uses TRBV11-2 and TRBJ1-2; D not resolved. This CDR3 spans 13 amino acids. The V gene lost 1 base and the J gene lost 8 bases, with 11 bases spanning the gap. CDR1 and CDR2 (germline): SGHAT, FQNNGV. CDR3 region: CASSLVPPGGYTF. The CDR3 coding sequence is TGTGCCAGCAGCTTAGTGCCCCCGGGCGGCTACACCTTC.

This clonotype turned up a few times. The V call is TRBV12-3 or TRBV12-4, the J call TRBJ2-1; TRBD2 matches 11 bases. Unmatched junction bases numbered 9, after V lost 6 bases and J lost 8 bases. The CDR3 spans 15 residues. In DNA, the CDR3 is TGTGCCAGCAGGATCCTAGCGGGAGGTGGTGATGAGCAGTTCTTC. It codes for CASRILAGGGDEQFF.

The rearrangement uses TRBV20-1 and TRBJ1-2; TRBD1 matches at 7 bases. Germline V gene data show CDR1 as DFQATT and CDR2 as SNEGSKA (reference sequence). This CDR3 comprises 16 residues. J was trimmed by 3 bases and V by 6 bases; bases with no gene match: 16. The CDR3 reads CSARTLGQANYYGYTF. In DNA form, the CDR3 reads TGCAGTGCCCGCACCCTAGGACAGGCGAATTACTATGGCTACACCTTC.

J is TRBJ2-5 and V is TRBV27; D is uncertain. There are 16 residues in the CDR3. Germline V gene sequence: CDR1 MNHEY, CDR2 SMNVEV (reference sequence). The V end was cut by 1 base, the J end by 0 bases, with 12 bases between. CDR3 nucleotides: TGTGCCAGCAGTTTATTAGGTGACTCGAACCAAGAGACCCAGTACTTC. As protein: CASSLLGDSNQETQYF.

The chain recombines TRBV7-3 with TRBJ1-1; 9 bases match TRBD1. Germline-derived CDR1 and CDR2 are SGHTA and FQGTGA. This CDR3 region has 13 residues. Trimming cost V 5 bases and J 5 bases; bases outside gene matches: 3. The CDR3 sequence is CASSRTGETEAFF. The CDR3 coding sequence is TGTGCCAGCAGCCGGACAGGGGAAACTGAAGCTTTCTTT.

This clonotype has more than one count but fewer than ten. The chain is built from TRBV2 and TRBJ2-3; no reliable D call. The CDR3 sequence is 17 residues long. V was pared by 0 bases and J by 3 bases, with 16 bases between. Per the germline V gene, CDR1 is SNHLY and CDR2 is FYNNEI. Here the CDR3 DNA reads TGTGCCAGCAGTGAAGCGCATGTTACAGCCGAAACAGATACGCAGTATTTT. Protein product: CASSEAHVTAETDTQYF.

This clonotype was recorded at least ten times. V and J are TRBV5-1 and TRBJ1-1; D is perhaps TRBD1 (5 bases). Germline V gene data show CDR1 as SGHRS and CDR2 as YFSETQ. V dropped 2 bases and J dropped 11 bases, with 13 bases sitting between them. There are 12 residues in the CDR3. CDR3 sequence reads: CASSFGGEAAFF. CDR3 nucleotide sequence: TGCGCCAGCAGCTTTGGGGGAGAGGCGGCTTTCTTT.

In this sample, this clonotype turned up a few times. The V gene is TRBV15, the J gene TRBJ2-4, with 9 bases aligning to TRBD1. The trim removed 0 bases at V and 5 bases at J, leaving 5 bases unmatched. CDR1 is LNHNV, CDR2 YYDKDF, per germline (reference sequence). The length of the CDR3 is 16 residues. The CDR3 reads CATSRDIGQGQNIQYF. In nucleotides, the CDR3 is TGTGCCACCAGCAGAGACATAGGACAGGGGCAAAACATTCAGTACTTC.

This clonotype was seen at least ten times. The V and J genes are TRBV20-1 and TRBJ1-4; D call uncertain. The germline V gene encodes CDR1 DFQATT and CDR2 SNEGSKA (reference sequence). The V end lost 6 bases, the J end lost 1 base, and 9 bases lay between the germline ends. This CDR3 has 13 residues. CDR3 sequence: CSATKRTNEKLFF. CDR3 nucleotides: TGCAGTGCGACCAAAAGAACTAATGAAAAACTGTTTTTT.

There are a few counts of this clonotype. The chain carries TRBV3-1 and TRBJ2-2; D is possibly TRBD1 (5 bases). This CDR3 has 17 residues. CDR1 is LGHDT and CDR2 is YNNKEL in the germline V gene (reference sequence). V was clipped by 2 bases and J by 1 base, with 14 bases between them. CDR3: CASSQLTTAGNTGELFF. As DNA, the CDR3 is TGTGCCAGCAGCCAACTTACGACAGCCGGGAACACCGGGGAGCTGTTTTTT.

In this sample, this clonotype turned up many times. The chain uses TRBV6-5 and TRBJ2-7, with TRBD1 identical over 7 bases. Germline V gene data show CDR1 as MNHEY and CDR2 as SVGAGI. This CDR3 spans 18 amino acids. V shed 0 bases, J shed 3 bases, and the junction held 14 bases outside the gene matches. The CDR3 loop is CASSYSKHSAGGNYEQYF. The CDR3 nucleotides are TGTGCCAGCAGTTACTCGAAACATTCAGCAGGGGGAAACTACGAGCAGTACTTC.

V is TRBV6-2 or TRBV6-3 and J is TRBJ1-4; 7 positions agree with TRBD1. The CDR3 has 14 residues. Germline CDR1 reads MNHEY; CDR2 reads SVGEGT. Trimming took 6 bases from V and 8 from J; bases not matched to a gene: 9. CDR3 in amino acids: CASSLPGTAEKLFF. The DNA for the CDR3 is TGTGCCAGCAGCCTTCCCGGGACAGCAGAAAAACTGTTTTTT.